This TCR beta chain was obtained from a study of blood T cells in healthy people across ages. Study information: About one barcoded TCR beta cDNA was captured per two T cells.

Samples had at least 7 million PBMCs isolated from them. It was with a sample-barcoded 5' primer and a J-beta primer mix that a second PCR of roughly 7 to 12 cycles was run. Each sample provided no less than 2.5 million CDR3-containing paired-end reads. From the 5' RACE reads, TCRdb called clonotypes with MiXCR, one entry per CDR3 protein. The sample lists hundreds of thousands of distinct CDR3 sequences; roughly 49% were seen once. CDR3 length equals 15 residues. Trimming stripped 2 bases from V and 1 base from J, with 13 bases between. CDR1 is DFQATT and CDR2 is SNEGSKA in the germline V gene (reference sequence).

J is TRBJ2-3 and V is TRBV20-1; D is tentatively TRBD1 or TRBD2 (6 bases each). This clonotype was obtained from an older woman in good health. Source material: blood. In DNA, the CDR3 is TGCAGTGCTAGACGGGGGCAAAGACGCACAGATACGCAGTATTTT. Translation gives CSARRGQRRTDTQYF.